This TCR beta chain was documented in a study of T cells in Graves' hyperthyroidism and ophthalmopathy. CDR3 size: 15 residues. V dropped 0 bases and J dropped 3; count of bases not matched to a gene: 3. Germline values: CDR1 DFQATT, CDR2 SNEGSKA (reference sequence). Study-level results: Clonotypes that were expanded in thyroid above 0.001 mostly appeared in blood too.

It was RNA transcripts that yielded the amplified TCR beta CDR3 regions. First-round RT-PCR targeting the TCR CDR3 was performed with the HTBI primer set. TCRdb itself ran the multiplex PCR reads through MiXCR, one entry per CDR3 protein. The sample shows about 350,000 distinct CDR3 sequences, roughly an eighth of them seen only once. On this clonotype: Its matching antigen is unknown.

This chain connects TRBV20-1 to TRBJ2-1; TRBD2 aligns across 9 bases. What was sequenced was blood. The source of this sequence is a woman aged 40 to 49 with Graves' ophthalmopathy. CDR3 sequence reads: CSARDSTSGYNEQFF. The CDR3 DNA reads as TGCAGTGCTAGAGACTCGACTAGCGGCTACAATGAGCAGTTCTTC.